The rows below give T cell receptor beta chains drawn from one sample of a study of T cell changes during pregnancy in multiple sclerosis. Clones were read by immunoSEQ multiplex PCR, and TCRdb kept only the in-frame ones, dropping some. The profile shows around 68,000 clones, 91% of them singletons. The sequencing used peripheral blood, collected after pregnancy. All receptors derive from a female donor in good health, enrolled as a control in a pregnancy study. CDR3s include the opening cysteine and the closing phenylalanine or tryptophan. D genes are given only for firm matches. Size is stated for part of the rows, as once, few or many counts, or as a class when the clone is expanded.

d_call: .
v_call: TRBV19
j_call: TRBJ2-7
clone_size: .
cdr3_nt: TGTGCCACCCAATCGGAGGGGGCGGCCTACGAGCAGTACTTC
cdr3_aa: CATQSEGAAYEQYF

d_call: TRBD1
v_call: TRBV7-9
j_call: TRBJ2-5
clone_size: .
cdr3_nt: TGTGCCACCCGGACAGGGGTTGGAGAGACCCAGTACTTC
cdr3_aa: CATRTGVGETQYF

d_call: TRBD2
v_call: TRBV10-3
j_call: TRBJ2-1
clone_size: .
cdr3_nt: TGTGCCATCAGTGCTAGCGGGGGAACCGAAGGTGAGCAGTTCTTC
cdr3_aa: CAISASGGTEGEQFF

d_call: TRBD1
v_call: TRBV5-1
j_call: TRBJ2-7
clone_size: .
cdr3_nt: TGCGCCAGCACCCCGGGACAGGGCCACGAGCAGTACTTC
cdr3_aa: CASTPGQGHEQYF

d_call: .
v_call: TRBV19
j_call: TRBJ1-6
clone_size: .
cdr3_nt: TGTGCCAGTAGTATAGCCACATCTCCACCCCTCCACTTT
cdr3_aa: CASSIATSPPLHF

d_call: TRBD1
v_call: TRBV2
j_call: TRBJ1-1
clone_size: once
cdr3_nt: TGTGCCAGCAGTGAAGACAGGGGACAGAACACTGAAGCTTTCTTT
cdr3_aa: CASSEDRGQNTEAFF

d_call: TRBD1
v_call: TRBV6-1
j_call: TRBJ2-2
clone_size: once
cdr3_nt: TGTGCCACCGCAGGGGGTGACACCGGGGAGCTGTTTTTT
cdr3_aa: CATAGGDTGELFF

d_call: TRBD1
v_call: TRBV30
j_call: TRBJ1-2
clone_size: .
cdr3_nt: TGTGCCTGGAACCCGGGACAGGGAGATGGCTACACCTTC
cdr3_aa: CAWNPGQGDGYTF

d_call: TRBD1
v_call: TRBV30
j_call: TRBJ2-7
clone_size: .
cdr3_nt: TGTGCCTGGAGTGTAGGGACAGGGGCCTACGAGCAGTACTTC
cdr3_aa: CAWSVGTGAYEQYF

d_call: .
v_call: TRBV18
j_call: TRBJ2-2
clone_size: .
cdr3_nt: TGTGCCAGCTCACCCTCTTCCGGAGGGTACAGGGAGCTGTTTTTT
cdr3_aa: CASSPSSGGYRELFF

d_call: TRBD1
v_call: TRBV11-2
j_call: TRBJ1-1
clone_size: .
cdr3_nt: TGTGCCAGCAGCCTCGGGACAGGGGACACTGAAGCTTTCTTT
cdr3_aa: CASSLGTGDTEAFF

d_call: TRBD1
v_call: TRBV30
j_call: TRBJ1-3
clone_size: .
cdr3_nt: TGTGCCTGGAGGCAGGGGGCGGAGGGAAACACCATATATTTT
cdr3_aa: CAWRQGAEGNTIYF

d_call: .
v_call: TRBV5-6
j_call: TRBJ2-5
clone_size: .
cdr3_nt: TGTGCCAGCAGCTTGCCGGTGCAAGAGACCCAGTACTTC
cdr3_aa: CASSLPVQETQYF

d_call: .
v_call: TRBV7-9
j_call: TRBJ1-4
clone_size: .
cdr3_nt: TGTGCCAGCAGCTTAAGAGGCACTAATGAAAAACTGTTTTTT
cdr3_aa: CASSLRGTNEKLFF

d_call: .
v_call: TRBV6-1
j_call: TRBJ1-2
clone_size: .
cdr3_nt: TGTGCCAGCAGTGAAGCGGAAAAACGAACAGGGAGCGGCTACACCTTC
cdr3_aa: CASSEAEKRTGSGYTF

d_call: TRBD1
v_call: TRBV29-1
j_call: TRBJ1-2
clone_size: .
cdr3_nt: TGCAGCGCCCCGGTGTTAAGGGGGCTGAGCTATGGCTACACCTTC
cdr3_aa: CSAPVLRGLSYGYTF

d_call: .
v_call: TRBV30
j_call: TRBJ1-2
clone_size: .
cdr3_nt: TGTGCCTGGACCGACAGCCGTCCCTATGGCTACACCTTC
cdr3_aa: CAWTDSRPYGYTF

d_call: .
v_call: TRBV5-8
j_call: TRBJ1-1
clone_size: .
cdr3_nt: TGTGCCAGCAGCTTTGGAGTGGGGGCTGTCACTGAAGCTTTCTTT
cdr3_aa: CASSFGVGAVTEAFF

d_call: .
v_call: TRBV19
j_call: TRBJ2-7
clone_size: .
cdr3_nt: TGTGCCAGTACCTCTACCTTACAGGGACCAACCTACGAGCAGTACTTC
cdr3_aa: CASTSTLQGPTYEQYF

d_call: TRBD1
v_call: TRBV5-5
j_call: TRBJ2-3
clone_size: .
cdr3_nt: TGTGCCAGCAGCAGCCGGGACAGGGATTACGATACGCAGTATTTT
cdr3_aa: CASSSRDRDYDTQYF

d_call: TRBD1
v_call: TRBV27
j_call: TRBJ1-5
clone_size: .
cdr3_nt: TGTGCCAGCGCGAGCAGGGGGGTGGGTCAGCCCCAGCATTTT
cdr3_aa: CASASRGVGQPQHF

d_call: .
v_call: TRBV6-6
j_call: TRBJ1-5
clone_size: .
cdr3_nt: TGTGCCAGCAGTCCAGGACAGAGCAGCAATCAGCCCCAGCATTTT
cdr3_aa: CASSPGQSSNQPQHF

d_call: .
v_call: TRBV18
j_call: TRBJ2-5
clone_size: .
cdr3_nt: TGTGCCAGCTCACCCCCTCGGGGGACCCAAGAGACCCAGTACTTC
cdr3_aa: CASSPPRGTQETQYF

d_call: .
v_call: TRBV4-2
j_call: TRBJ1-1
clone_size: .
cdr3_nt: TGTGCCAGCAGTCCATCCCAGGGCATGAACACTGAAGCTTTCTTT
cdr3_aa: CASSPSQGMNTEAFF

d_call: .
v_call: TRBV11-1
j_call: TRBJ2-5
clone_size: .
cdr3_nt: TGTGCCAGCAGCTGGGAGACAAGTCAAGAGACCCAGTACTTC
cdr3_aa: CASSWETSQETQYF

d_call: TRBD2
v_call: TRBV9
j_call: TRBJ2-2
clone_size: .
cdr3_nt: TGTGCCAGCAGCTCGACTAGCCACGGCACCGGGGAGCTGTTTTTT
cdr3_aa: CASSSTSHGTGELFF

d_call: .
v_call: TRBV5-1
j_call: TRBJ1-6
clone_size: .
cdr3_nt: TGCGCCAGCAGCTTGGACGGCGGAGATTCACCCCTCCACTTT
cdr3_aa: CASSLDGGDSPLHF

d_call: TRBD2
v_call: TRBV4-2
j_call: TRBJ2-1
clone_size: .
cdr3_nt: TGTGCCAGCAGCCCCGGTGGGACTAGCGGGGAGGGACAGTTCTTC
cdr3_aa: CASSPGGTSGEGQFF

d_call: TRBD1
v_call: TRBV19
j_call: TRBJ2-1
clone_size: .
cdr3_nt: TGTGCCAGTACCTTTACGGGACAGTCCTACAATGAGCAGTTCTTC
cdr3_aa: CASTFTGQSYNEQFF

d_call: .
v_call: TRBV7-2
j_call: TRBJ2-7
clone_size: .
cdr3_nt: TGTGCCACCCGGGACAACTCCTACGAGCAGTACTTC
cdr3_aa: CATRDNSYEQYF

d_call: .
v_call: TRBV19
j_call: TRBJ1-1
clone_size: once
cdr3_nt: TGTGCCAGTAGTATATCAGTGAACACTGAAGCTTTCTTT
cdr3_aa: CASSISVNTEAFF

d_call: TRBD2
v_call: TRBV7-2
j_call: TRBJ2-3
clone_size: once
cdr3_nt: TGTGCCAGCAGCCTGTACATTAGCGGGGGGGCGACAGATACGCAGTATTTT
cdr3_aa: CASSLYISGGATDTQYF

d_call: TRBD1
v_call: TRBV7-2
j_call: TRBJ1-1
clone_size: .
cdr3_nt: TGTGCCAGCAGCTTAGGGGGGACAGGGATCCTCCTGACTGAAGCTTTCTTT
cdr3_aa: CASSLGGTGILLTEAFF

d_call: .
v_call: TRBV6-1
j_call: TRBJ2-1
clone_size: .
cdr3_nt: TGTGCCAGCAGTGAATTGGGCACCTCCTCCTACAATGAGCAGTTCTTC
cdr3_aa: CASSELGTSSYNEQFF

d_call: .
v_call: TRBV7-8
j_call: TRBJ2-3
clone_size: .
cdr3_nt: TGTGCCAGCAGCTTCTCGCGGGTGGTAGATACGCAGTATTTT
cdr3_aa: CASSFSRVVDTQYF

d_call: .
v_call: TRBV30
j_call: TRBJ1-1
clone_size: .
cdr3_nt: TGTGCCTGGAGTGTCCGACACTTAGGGAACACTGAAGCTTTCTTT
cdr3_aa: CAWSVRHLGNTEAFF

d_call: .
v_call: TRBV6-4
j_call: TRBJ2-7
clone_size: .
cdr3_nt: TGTGCCAGCAGTCCGACTGCGACCTCCTACGAGCAGTACTTC
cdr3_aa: CASSPTATSYEQYF

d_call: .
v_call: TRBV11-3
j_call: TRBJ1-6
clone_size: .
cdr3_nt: TGTGCCAGCAGCGAAACGGGGGTATCCTCACCCCTCCACTTT
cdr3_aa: CASSETGVSSPLHF

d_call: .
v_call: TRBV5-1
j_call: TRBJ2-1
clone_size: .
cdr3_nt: TGCGCCAGCAGCCATACTCCTAAAAACGCCTACAATGAGCAGTTCTTC
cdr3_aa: CASSHTPKNAYNEQFF

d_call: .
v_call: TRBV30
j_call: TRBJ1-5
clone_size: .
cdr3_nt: TGTGCCTGGAGTGGGGGGCTCGGCAATCAGCCCCAGCATTTT
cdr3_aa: CAWSGGLGNQPQHF

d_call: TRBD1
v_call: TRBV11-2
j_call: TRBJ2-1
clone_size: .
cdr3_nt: TGTGCCAGCAGCTACCCCAGGGGGCGCCACAATGAGCAGTTCTTC
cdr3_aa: CASSYPRGRHNEQFF

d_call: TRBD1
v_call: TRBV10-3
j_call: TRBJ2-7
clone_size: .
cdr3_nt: TGTGCCATCAGTGACTCAGTAGGACAGGGAGAACCCTACGAGCAGTACTTC
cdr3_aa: CAISDSVGQGEPYEQYF

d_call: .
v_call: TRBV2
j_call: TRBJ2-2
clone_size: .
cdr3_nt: TGTGCCAGCAGTTCCACCCGGGTTCGGGCCGGGGAGCTGTTTTTT
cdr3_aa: CASSSTRVRAGELFF

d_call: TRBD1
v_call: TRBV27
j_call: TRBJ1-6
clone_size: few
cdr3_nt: TGTGCCAGCAAAATAGACAGGGGTTATTCACCCCTCCACTTT
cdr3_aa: CASKIDRGYSPLHF

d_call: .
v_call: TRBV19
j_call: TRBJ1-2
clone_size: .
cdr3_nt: TGTGCCAGTAAACAGGGAAACTATGGCTACGCCTTC
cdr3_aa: CASKQGNYGYAF